The following is a T cell receptor beta chain sequence with its context. The data belong to a study of blood T cell repertoires in COVID-19. Turning to the study itself: T cells, B-cell-depleted T cells, or PBMCs provided the cDNA or gDNA that served as material.

Seattle-derived patients entered the study during active infection and were followed longitudinally. Authors' analysis steps: Nucleated cell counts were estimated from reference gene primer amplification. Method: immunoSEQ multiplex PCR; TCRdb's copy keeps in-frame clones and lacks some. Clonal size and the V and J genes are those of that table, whereas D and trimming came from the DNA. The sample contains approximately 120,000 clones, around 85% of which appear only once. V lost 1 base and J lost 2, with 11 bases in between. The length of the CDR3 is 15 residues. The germline V gene encodes CDR1 SGHRS and CDR2 YFSETQ.

This sequence was found in a woman at least 80 years old with COVID-19, enrolled during active disease. The specimen was peripheral blood. The rearrangement uses TRBV5-1 and TRBJ2-3; a possible D gene is TRBD2 (5 bases). CDR3 sequence: CASSLSISDTDTQYF. The DNA for the CDR3 is TGCGCCAGCAGCTTGTCAATTAGCGACACAGATACGCAGTATTTT.